This T cell receptor beta chain is from a study of blood T cell repertoires in COVID-19. Study-wide context: The United States, Italy and Spain were the sources of the acute and convalescent COVID-19 samples. PBMCs, B-cell-depleted T cells, or T cells were the source of the cDNA or gDNA that made up the material.

The germline gives CDR1 LNHDA, CDR2 SQIVND (reference sequence). Trimming removed 4 bases from V and 7 bases from J; junction bases left unmatched: 14. The CDR3 is 17 residues long. In the authors' methods: Amplification of reference gene primers was used by the study to estimate nucleated cell counts. Produced via immunoSEQ multiplex PCR; TCRdb's table is partial and in-frame only. The V and J calls and clone size were taken over from that table, and D and trimming were inferred from the DNA. The table lists about 76,000 clones, roughly nine tenths of them singletons. Sequencing input: peripheral blood. This clonotype was obtained from a man aged 45-60 years with acute or convalescent COVID-19. The V gene is TRBV19, the J gene TRBJ1-4, with 8 bases identical to TRBD1. The chain's CDR3 is CASSTGQAVNLGEKLFF. In nucleotides, the CDR3 is TGTGCCAGTAGTACGGGACAGGCTGTAAATCTGGGTGAAAAACTGTTTTTT.